The 26 T cell receptor beta chains in this list originate from one sample, sequenced in a study of shared clonotypes between healthy human individuals. Naivety among CD8 cells was defined by CD45RO negativity and positive CCR7 selection, thereby excluding terminally differentiated effector memory CD45RA+ cells. Clones were read by immunoSEQ multiplex PCR, and TCRdb kept only the in-frame ones, dropping some. Of roughly 2.1 million clones in the sample, 85% to 95% were seen once. Sample: naive CD8+ T cells from PBMCs. These receptors all come from a young man in good health. Some clones in this sample may be carry-over from other donors' samples.

This sequence joins TRBV7-3 and TRBJ2-3, with D hard to call. Trimming took 5 bases from V and 4 from J, leaving 13 bases between them. Germline V CDR1 and CDR2: SGHTA, FQGTGA. The CDR3 consists of 14 residues. The CDR3, as DNA: TGTGCCAGCAGCCCGACCCTAGAGTCAGATACGCAGTATTTT. Amino acids: CASSPTLESDTQYF. The variable domain in full, with the rest retrieved from reference TRBV7-3 and TRBJ2-3, is GAGVSQTPSNKVTEKGKYVELRCDPISGHTALYWYRQSLGQGPEFLIYFQGTGAADDSGLPNDRFFAVRPEGSVSTLKIQRTERGDSAVYLCASSPTLESDTQYFGPGTRLTVL.

V gene TRBV4-1 combines with J gene TRBJ2-7, with D possibly being TRBD1 (5 bases). Trimming shortened V by 1 base and J by 7 bases, and 17 bases separated the two germline ends. Germline V lookup: CDR1 MGHRA, CDR2 YSYEKL. This CDR3 spans 15 amino acids. DNA for the CDR3: TGCGCCAGCAGCCAAGGGACACCGATCGTGGGGGAGCAGTACTTC. It translates to CASSQGTPIVGEQYF.

On this clone: Other DNA sequences in this specimen translate into the identical CDR3. This chain's CDR3 is CASSQDRRGQETQYF. The CDR3 nucleotides are TGCGCCAGCAGCCAGGACAGACGGGGCCAAGAGACCCAGTACTTC. The chain couples TRBV4-1 to TRBJ2-5; D is perhaps TRBD1 (6 bases). V lost 3 bases, J lost 1 base, and 12 bases lay in between. Germline V lookup: CDR1 MGHRA, CDR2 YSYEKL. The CDR3 covers 15 residues.

The chain uses TRBV19 and TRBJ2-1; the D gene is possibly TRBD2 (6 bases). CDR3 size: 14 residues. The V gene lost 6 bases and the J gene lost 8 bases, with 17 bases spanning the gap. Germline V gene data show CDR1 as LNHDA and CDR2 as SQIVND (reference sequence). CDR3 bases: TGTGCCAGTAGAATATCGGGGGTAGCCTATGAGCAGTTCTTC. Its translation is CASRISGVAYEQFF.

The CDR3 region has the DNA TGTGCCAGCAGCTTCTTAGCGGGAGTGAAGTCGGAGCAGTTCTTC. This codes for CASSFLAGVKSEQFF. The rearrangement joins TRBV7-2 to TRBJ2-1, with 9 bases fitting TRBD2. Germline trimming cut 3 bases from V and 10 bases from J; bases unmatched to any gene: 10. In germline, CDR1 is SGHTA, CDR2 FQGNSA. CDR3 length: 15 residues.

The chain combines TRBV15 with TRBJ2-7; 8 nucleotides match TRBD1. Germline V gene data show CDR1 as LNHNV and CDR2 as YYDKDF (reference sequence). The J segment lost 0 bases and the V segment lost 3 bases, leaving 10 bases of the junction unmatched. CDR3 size: 17 residues. In DNA, the CDR3 is TGTGCCACCAGCAGGACAGGGGCGGAGGGGCTCTCCTACGAGCAGTACTTC. It yields the protein CATSRTGAEGLSYEQYF.

The chain couples TRBV27 to TRBJ2-1; 7 bases fit TRBD2. The V gene's germline CDR1 is MNHEY and CDR2 SMNVEV (reference sequence). The CDR3 sequence is 15 residues long. Trimming removed 5 bases from V and 4 bases from J; junction bases left unmatched: 8. The CDR3 DNA reads TGTGCCAGCAGTGGCCGGAGAGCGGGATACAATGAGCAGTTCTTC. This gives the protein CASSGRRAGYNEQFF.

A note on this clone: This sample also contains other DNA sequences that code for the same CDR3. The V and J genes are TRBV9 and TRBJ1-5; no firm D call. The CDR3 is made up of 15 amino acids. V lost 0 bases to trimming and J lost 0 bases, with 7 bases between them. The germline V gene has CDR1 SGDLS and CDR2 YYNGEE. The CDR3 nucleotides read TGTGCCAGCAGCGTAGGGGGAAATAGCAATCAGCCCCAGCATTTT. It codes for CASSVGGNSNQPQHF.

V is TRBV4-1 and J is TRBJ1-2; no firm D call. V lost 0 bases and J 3 bases, leaving 17 bases between the germline ends. The germline CDR1 and CDR2 sequences are MGHRA and YSYEKL. This CDR3 is built from 17 residues. CDR3 sequence reads: CASSQDSRLQWDYGYTF. The CDR3 DNA sequence: TGCGCCAGCAGCCAAGATTCAAGATTGCAATGGGACTATGGCTACACCTTC.

About this clone itself: Other DNA sequences in the sample encode the same CDR3. The chain links TRBV29-1 to TRBJ2-7, with TRBD1 matching 9 bases. This CDR3 has 13 amino acids. The germline CDR1 and CDR2 sequences are SQVTM and ANQGSEA. J lost 2 bases, V lost 6 bases, and 5 bases had no gene match. The CDR3: CSVSGTGTYEQYF. The CDR3 DNA reads TGCAGCGTCTCCGGGACAGGGACCTACGAGCAGTACTTC.

J is TRBJ2-3 and V is TRBV12-5; TRBD2 matches at 8 bases. This CDR3 is 19 amino acids long. In germline, CDR1 is LGHNT, CDR2 FRNRAP. V was clipped by 5 bases and J by 5 bases; unmatched bases: 21. The CDR3 reads CASGKWDPAGVRELDTQYF. The CDR3 nucleotides are TGTGCTAGTGGTAAATGGGACCCAGCGGGAGTCCGCGAATTAGATACGCAGTATTTT.

This chain uses TRBV7-8 with TRBJ2-4; tentative D call: TRBD1 (5 bases). CDR3 size: 17 residues. The germline V gene encodes CDR1 SGHVS and CDR2 FQNEAQ. V gave up 0 bases and J gave up 0 bases, with 12 bases separating them. CDR3 in amino acids: CASSLAEQALAKNIQYF. For the CDR3, the DNA is TGTGCCAGCAGCTTAGCGGAACAGGCCCTAGCCAAAAACATTCAGTACTTC.

The sample holds one count of this clone. This chain connects TRBV6-4 to TRBJ1-5, with 8 bases matching TRBD1. Germline loops: CDR1 MRHNA, CDR2 SNTAGT. The V gene end was trimmed by 4 bases and the J gene end by 0 bases; junction bases not matched to a gene: 5. This CDR3 is built from 16 residues. CDR3 loop: CASSAQGALSNQPQHF. The CDR3 DNA sequence: TGTGCCAGCAGTGCTCAGGGGGCCCTTAGCAATCAGCCCCAGCATTTT.

The chain is built from TRBV23-1 and TRBJ1-2, with a possible D match to TRBD1 (5 bases). TRBV23-1 is designated an ORF whose function remains uncertain. The CDR3 totals 19 residues. V lost 0 bases and J lost 0, with 20 bases in between. The CDR3 loop is CASSQSGIVSGKTNYGYTF. The CDR3 coding sequence is TGCGCCAGCAGTCAATCGGGCATCGTATCAGGGAAAACTAACTATGGCTACACCTTC.

The V and J genes are TRBV27 and TRBJ1-4, with a tentative D call TRBD1 (6 bases). This CDR3 region has 13 residues. The germline V gene encodes CDR1 MNHEY and CDR2 SMNVEV (reference sequence). V gave up 8 bases and J gave up 7 bases, with 14 bases separating them. CDR3 protein: CASWNGQSEKLFF. The DNA for the CDR3 is TGTGCCAGCTGGAATGGACAGAGTGAAAAACTGTTTTTT.

Concerning this clone: Other DNA sequences in the sample encode the same CDR3. The V call is TRBV9, the J call TRBJ2-3; D remains ambiguous. V dropped 0 bases and J dropped 1 base, with 9 bases sitting between them. Germline V gene lookup returns CDR1 SGDLS and CDR2 YYNGEE. CDR3 size: 15 residues. DNA for the CDR3: TGTGCCAGCAGCGTAGGGGCAGGCGGCACAGATACGCAGTATTTT. Amino acid sequence: CASSVGAGGTDTQYF.

The chain carries TRBV29-1 and TRBJ1-4; D may be TRBD1 (5 bases). Trimming removed 4 bases from V and 8 bases from J, with 11 bases in between. The V gene's germline CDR1 is SQVTM and CDR2 ANQGSEA. This CDR3 has 12 amino acids. The CDR3 sequence is CSVVEEGEKLFF. The CDR3 DNA reads as TGCAGCGTTGTTGAGGAGGGGGAAAAACTGTTTTTT.

Worth noting for this clone: Other DNA sequences of this sample code for an identical CDR3. The genes are TRBV28 and TRBJ1-1; D ambiguous. This CDR3 has 11 residues. Germline loops: CDR1 MDHEN, CDR2 SYDVKM. The V gene lost 9 bases and the J gene lost 1 base, with 6 bases spanning the gap. As DNA, the CDR3 is TGTGCCAGTACAAGGAACACTGAAGCTTTCTTT. This translates into CASTRNTEAFF.

This clone was observed once. The chain is built from TRBV2 and TRBJ2-1, with TRBD2 matching over 7 bases. With V trimmed by 1 base and J by 6 bases, 6 bases remained unmatched. The germline V gene has CDR1 SNHLY and CDR2 FYNNEI. The length of the CDR3 is 15 residues. The CDR3 sequence: CASSEVAGDINEQFF. Written as DNA, the CDR3 is TGTGCCAGCAGTGAAGTTGCGGGAGATATCAATGAGCAGTTCTTC.

This clone appeared once. This rearrangement joins TRBV4-1 to TRBJ1-2; D call uncertain. This CDR3 is 14 amino acids long. CDR1 and CDR2 (germline): MGHRA, YSYEKL. V lost 4 bases, J lost 5 bases, and 14 bases lay in between. The CDR3 nucleotides read TGCGCCAGCAGCCCGCCCCTCTCGAAGTATGGCTACACCTTC. Amino acid sequence: CASSPPLSKYGYTF.

This rearrangement joins TRBV29-1 to TRBJ2-7, with 9 bases identical to TRBD1. Losses at the gene ends were 5 bases for V and 3 bases for J; bases not matched to a gene: 8. Germline CDR1 is SQVTM and CDR2 is ANQGSEA. The CDR3 runs to 14 residues. The CDR3 spells CSVRNRGLDYEQYF. The CDR3 bases are TGCAGCGTTCGTAACAGGGGGCTCGACTACGAGCAGTACTTC.

This clone was recorded only once. The V call is TRBV9, the J call TRBJ1-4, with unresolved D. The V and J ends lost 3 bases and 8 bases respectively, with 17 bases between them. Germline V gives CDR1 SGDLS, CDR2 YYNGEE. The CDR3 has 15 residues. The CDR3 reads CASSEVGLKGEKLFF. The CDR3 nucleotides are TGTGCCAGCAGCGAAGTGGGCCTAAAAGGGGAAAAACTGTTTTTT.

The chain combines TRBV19 with TRBJ1-1, with D possibly TRBD1 on 5 matching bases. This CDR3 has 14 residues. The ends were cut back, 5 bases at V and 5 bases at J, with 15 bases in the middle. Looked up from germline, CDR1 is LNHDA and CDR2 is SQIVND (reference sequence). The CDR3 nucleotides are TGTGCCAGTAGTTGGGGCCTAGCGGGGACTGAAGCTTTCTTT. Protein sequence: CASSWGLAGTEAFF.

The chain couples TRBV6-5 to TRBJ2-1, with unresolved D. Germline-derived CDR1 and CDR2 are MNHEY and SVGAGI. This CDR3 spans 12 amino acids. With 5 bases removed from V and 7 bases from J, the gap between germline ends came to 9 bases. CDR3: CASSLVGNEQFF. For the CDR3, the DNA is TGTGCCAGCAGTCTAGTTGGGAATGAGCAGTTCTTC.

V is TRBV5-4 and J is TRBJ1-2; D gene uncertain. Germline V CDR1 and CDR2: SGHNT, YYREEE (reference sequence). Trimming removed 2 bases at V and 9 bases at J, with 8 bases between. This CDR3 is built from 11 residues. The CDR3 DNA reads TGTGCCAGCAGCTTAGGGTTGAGCTACACCTTC. Amino acid sequence: CASSLGLSYTF. The entire variable domain, with the rest obtained from reference TRBV5-4 and TRBJ1-2, is as follows: ETGVTQSPTHLIKTRGQQVTLRCSSQSGHNTVSWYQQALGQGPQFIFQYYREEENGRGNFPPRFSGLQFPNYSSELNVNALELDDSALYLCASSLGLSYTFGSGTRLTVV.

This clone was observed a single time. The chain combines TRBV25-1 with TRBJ2-1; TRBD2 matches at 8 bases. This CDR3 contains 14 residues. The trim removed 3 bases at V and 7 bases at J, leaving 5 bases unmatched. Germline V gene lookup returns CDR1 MGHDK and CDR2 SYGVNS. CDR3 in amino acids: CASSDGTRGNEQFF. Here the CDR3 DNA reads TGTGCCAGCAGTGACGGGACTAGGGGGAATGAGCAGTTCTTC.